Below are 11 T cell receptor beta chains sequenced from a single sample in a study of immune evolution from preneoplasia to lung adenocarcinoma. The assay was immunoSEQ multiplex PCR, and TCRdb's table has in-frame clones only and misses some. The sample lists 13,000 to 15,000 clones; 85% were seen once. The sequenced sample consisted of FFPE lung adenocarcinoma in situ tissue. All receptors derive from a donor aged 70 or over with lung adenocarcinoma.

The gene calls are TRBV5-1 and TRBJ2-7; the D gene is possibly TRBD1 (5 bases). The germline gives CDR1 SGHRS, CDR2 YFSETQ. This CDR3 region has 11 residues. Trimming removed 4 bases from V and 6 bases from J, with 8 bases in between. CDR3 nucleotides: TGCGCCAGCAGCCCCGACAGCGAGCAGTACTTC. It yields the protein CASSPDSEQYF.

V gene TRBV27 combines with J gene TRBJ1-1; D gene uncertain. The CDR3 loop spans 13 amino acids. Germline lookup yields CDR1 MNHEY and CDR2 SMNVEV (reference sequence). The V end was cut by 8 bases, the J end by 4 bases, with 14 bases between. CDR3 amino acids: CASEKRAGTEAFF. CDR3 DNA sequence: TGTGCCAGCGAGAAGAGGGCCGGCACTGAAGCTTTCTTT.

The chain uses TRBV4-1 and TRBJ2-1; D remains ambiguous. CDR3 length: 14 residues. Trimming removed 0 bases from V and 7 bases from J, with 10 bases in between. Germline CDR1 and CDR2: MGHRA and YSYEKL. The CDR3 here is CASSQERESNEQFF. CDR3 coding DNA: TGCGCCAGCAGCCAAGAACGTGAGAGTAATGAGCAGTTCTTC.

This rearrangement joins TRBV10-3 to TRBJ2-3, with D perhaps matching TRBD2 (5 bases). CDR1 and CDR2 (germline): ENHRY, SYGVKD. V shed 1 base and J shed 6 bases, with 11 bases lying between them. CDR3 length: 14 amino acids. The CDR3 DNA is TGTGCCATCAGTGAGTGGAAGGGAGTGGATACGCAGTATTTT. This encodes CAISEWKGVDTQYF.

In its sample, this clone was seen once. This chain joins TRBV5-6 and TRBJ1-1; possible D gene TRBD1, 6 bases. This CDR3 region has 14 residues. V lost 4 bases and J 3 bases, leaving 13 bases between the germline ends. The germline gives CDR1 SGHDT, CDR2 YYEEEE. CDR3 nucleotides: TGTGCCAGCAGCATTAGGGGGAGGTACACTGAAGCTTTCTTT. Protein sequence: CASSIRGRYTEAFF.

The J gene is TRBJ1-1, the V gene TRBV10-3; D gene unclear. The V gene lost 3 bases and the J gene lost 1 base, with 6 bases spanning the gap. Germline CDR1 ENHRY, CDR2 SYGVKD. CDR3 length: 13 amino acids. The CDR3 DNA sequence: TGTGCCATCAGTGAATGGGGGAACACTGAAGCTTTCTTT. As protein: CAISEWGNTEAFF.

The chain joins TRBV11-2 to TRBJ2-7; tentatively, D is TRBD2 (7 bases). Germline V gives CDR1 SGHAT, CDR2 FQNNGV. The V end lost 5 bases, the J end lost 7 bases, and 15 bases lay between the germline ends. The CDR3 consists of 13 residues. This chain's CDR3 is CASSQGGVGEQYF. DNA of the CDR3: TGTGCCAGCAGCCAAGGGGGGGTCGGGGAGCAGTACTTC.

The chain uses TRBV11-1 and TRBJ2-2; possible D gene TRBD2, 6 bases. The germline V gene encodes CDR1 SGHAT and CDR2 FQDESV (reference sequence). The CDR3 has 14 residues. V was trimmed by 5 bases and J by 2 bases, leaving 9 bases between them. This CDR3 reads CASSRGLNTGELFF. In DNA form, the CDR3 reads TGTGCCAGCAGCAGGGGACTTAACACCGGGGAGCTGTTTTTT.

This clone was counted between two and nine times. The sample holds other DNA sequences that translate to the same CDR3. This chain connects TRBV27 to TRBJ2-7; 13 bases match TRBD2. This CDR3 comprises 17 residues. With 6 bases clipped from V and 7 bases from J, the junction kept 15 bases outside the gene matches. Germline values: CDR1 MNHEY, CDR2 SMNVEV (reference sequence). CDR3 sequence reads: CASSLSVGTSGTGEQYF. CDR3 in DNA: TGTGCCAGCAGCCTATCGGTAGGGACTAGCGGGACGGGGGAGCAGTACTTC.

In DNA form, the CDR3 reads TGTGCCAGCAGCCCGAAACTACCCAGTCTTTCCTACGAGCAGTACTTC. Protein product: CASSPKLPSLSYEQYF. J is TRBJ2-7 and V is TRBV7-2; D call uncertain. CDR3 length equals 16 residues. V was clipped by 5 bases and J by 1 base, with 18 bases between them. Germline V gives CDR1 SGHTA, CDR2 FQGNSA.

The gene calls are TRBV28 and TRBJ1-4; D gene unclear. V shed 6 bases and J shed 4 bases, with 15 bases lying between them. Per germline, CDR1 MDHEN and CDR2 SYDVKM. The CDR3 runs to 15 residues. The CDR3 here is CASRPWKVLNEKLFF. The CDR3 DNA reads TGTGCCAGCAGGCCATGGAAGGTGCTTAATGAAAAACTGTTTTTT.